The rows below give T cell receptor beta chains drawn from one sample of a study of blood T cell repertoires in COVID-19. Only in-frame clones appear in the TCRdb table, and some are missing; sequencing was by immunoSEQ multiplex PCR. The table records tens of thousands of clones, about four fifths of them present only once. The sample taken for sequencing was peripheral blood. These receptors all stem from a woman aged 55-75 years with acute or convalescent COVID-19. Each CDR3 is given with its conserved first and last residue. The order of the fields is clone size, J gene, D gene, V gene, CDR3 DNA, CDR3 protein. A D gene is named only where the DNA matches it firmly. Where a row states a size, it is once, few, many or the class of an expanded clone; other rows omit it.

clone_size: -; j_call: TRBJ1-1; d_call: -; v_call: TRBV6-5; cdr3_nt: TGTGCCAGCAGGTTAGGGGGGGGAATGAACACTGAAGCTTTCTTT; cdr3_aa: CASRLGGGMNTEAFF
clone_size: -; j_call: TRBJ1-3; d_call: TRBD1; v_call: TRBV7-2; cdr3_nt: TGTGCCAGCAGCTTACCGGGACAGAGCTCTGGAAACACCATATATTTT; cdr3_aa: CASSLPGQSSGNTIYF
clone_size: -; j_call: TRBJ2-5; d_call: -; v_call: TRBV9; cdr3_nt: TGTGCCAGCAGCGTAGATGGGACTCCCCAAGAGACCCAGTACTTC; cdr3_aa: CASSVDGTPQETQYF
clone_size: -; j_call: TRBJ1-3; d_call: TRBD1; v_call: TRBV5-6; cdr3_nt: TGTGCCAGCAGCTTGAATGGACAGGCGGGAAACACCATATATTTT; cdr3_aa: CASSLNGQAGNTIYF
clone_size: -; j_call: TRBJ2-1; d_call: TRBD1; v_call: TRBV11-2; cdr3_nt: TGTGCCAGCAGGGTCCGGGACAGAGATTACAATGAGCAGTTCTTC; cdr3_aa: CASRVRDRDYNEQFF
clone_size: -; j_call: TRBJ2-1; d_call: TRBD1; v_call: TRBV19; cdr3_nt: TGTGCCAGTAGACAAGGACAGGGCGGACACAATGAGCAGTTCTTC; cdr3_aa: CASRQGQGGHNEQFF
clone_size: -; j_call: TRBJ2-5; d_call: -; v_call: TRBV10-3; cdr3_nt: TGTGCCATCAGTGAGTCGAGGGCCTCCTTGGAGACCCAGTACTTC; cdr3_aa: CAISESRASLETQYF
clone_size: -; j_call: TRBJ1-5; d_call: -; v_call: TRBV30; cdr3_nt: TGTGCCTGGAGTGAAGGGGGTCCCATCTCTTGGAGCAATCAGCCCCAGCATTTT; cdr3_aa: CAWSEGGPISWSNQPQHF
clone_size: -; j_call: TRBJ1-2; d_call: -; v_call: TRBV11-1; cdr3_nt: TGTGCCAGCAGCTCCTCGAGAGGAGGGCTGGGAGGTGGCTACACCTTC; cdr3_aa: CASSSSRGGLGGGYTF
clone_size: -; j_call: TRBJ1-1; d_call: TRBD1; v_call: TRBV5-1; cdr3_nt: TGCGCCAGCAGCTTGGACAGGGGGCTCACTGAAGCTTTCTTT; cdr3_aa: CASSLDRGLTEAFF
clone_size: -; j_call: TRBJ2-5; d_call: TRBD2; v_call: TRBV5-4; cdr3_nt: TGTGCCAGCAGAGCCGGGGGGGGGCGCGAAGAGACCCAGTACTTC; cdr3_aa: CASRAGGGREETQYF
clone_size: -; j_call: TRBJ1-2; d_call: -; v_call: TRBV5-1; cdr3_nt: TGCGCCAGCAGCCCCCAAGGGGCCAACTATGGCTACACCTTC; cdr3_aa: CASSPQGANYGYTF
clone_size: -; j_call: TRBJ1-2; d_call: -; v_call: TRBV5-4; cdr3_nt: TGTGCCAGCAGCTTGGGGGCAGGGTCCAATGTTAGGGGCTACACCTTC; cdr3_aa: CASSLGAGSNVRGYTF
clone_size: -; j_call: TRBJ2-5; d_call: -; v_call: TRBV6-2/TRBV6-3; cdr3_nt: TGTGCCAGCAGTTACCGCGGTCGACTAAAGGAGGAGACCCAGTACTTC; cdr3_aa: CASSYRGRLKEETQYF
clone_size: few; j_call: TRBJ2-1; d_call: -; v_call: TRBV7-6; cdr3_nt: TGTGCCAGCAGCTTAGGTACAGGGATGGACAATGAGCAGTTCTTC; cdr3_aa: CASSLGTGMDNEQFF
clone_size: -; j_call: TRBJ2-5; d_call: TRBD1; v_call: TRBV9; cdr3_nt: TGTGCCAGCAGCGCCGGGACAGGGCTCCAGAGGGAGACCCAGTACTTC; cdr3_aa: CASSAGTGLQRETQYF
clone_size: -; j_call: TRBJ1-2; d_call: TRBD1; v_call: TRBV19; cdr3_nt: TGTGCCAGTAGAAAAGCAGGGTCGGGACAGTTTGATGGCTACACCTTC; cdr3_aa: CASRKAGSGQFDGYTF
clone_size: -; j_call: TRBJ2-2; d_call: -; v_call: TRBV6-5; cdr3_nt: TGTGCCAGCAGCCATTTAGGGGGGAGGGAGGAGCTGTTTTTT; cdr3_aa: CASSHLGGREELFF
clone_size: medium-sized; j_call: TRBJ1-6; d_call: -; v_call: TRBV30; cdr3_nt: TGTGCCTGGGGCCAGGGAGGCCTCACCCTCCACTTT; cdr3_aa: CAWGQGGLTLHF
clone_size: -; j_call: TRBJ2-1; d_call: TRBD1; v_call: TRBV11-3; cdr3_nt: TGTGCCAGCAGTCGGACAGGGGTTAAGGACAATGAGCAGTTCTTC; cdr3_aa: CASSRTGVKDNEQFF
clone_size: -; j_call: TRBJ2-3; d_call: TRBD1; v_call: TRBV18; cdr3_nt: TGTGCCAGCTCACCACCTGTCTACAGGGGGCCGGTTACGCAGTATTTT; cdr3_aa: CASSPPVYRGPVTQYF
clone_size: -; j_call: TRBJ1-4; d_call: TRBD1; v_call: TRBV28; cdr3_nt: TGTGCCAGCGGGGGGGGACAGGAGAATGAAAAACTGTTTTTT; cdr3_aa: CASGGGQENEKLFF
clone_size: -; j_call: TRBJ1-5; d_call: TRBD1; v_call: TRBV19; cdr3_nt: TGTGCCTGCAAAAACCCGCCCGGGACAGGGATTAAAGAGGAGCCCCAGCATTTT; cdr3_aa: CACKNPPGTGIKEEPQHF
clone_size: -; j_call: TRBJ2-7; d_call: -; v_call: TRBV10-1; cdr3_nt: TGCGCCAGCAGTGAGTCGAAGGGGTTCCACTACGAGCAGTACTTC; cdr3_aa: CASSESKGFHYEQYF
clone_size: -; j_call: TRBJ2-7; d_call: TRBD2; v_call: TRBV30; cdr3_nt: TGTGCCTGGAGCCTTCCGGGACTAGCGGGCTACGAGCAGTACTTC; cdr3_aa: CAWSLPGLAGYEQYF
clone_size: -; j_call: TRBJ2-6; d_call: TRBD1; v_call: TRBV29-1; cdr3_nt: TGCACCGTTCTGGACAGGGGGCCTTCTGGGGCCAACGTCCTGACTTTC; cdr3_aa: CTVLDRGPSGANVLTF
clone_size: -; j_call: TRBJ1-3; d_call: -; v_call: TRBV30; cdr3_nt: TGTGCCGGAGGGAGAGGGTCTGGAAACACCATATATTTT; cdr3_aa: CAGGRGSGNTIYF
clone_size: -; j_call: TRBJ2-7; d_call: -; v_call: TRBV19; cdr3_nt: TGTGCCAGTAGTCCCCGGCAGGGGCAATCCTACGAGCAGTACTTC; cdr3_aa: CASSPRQGQSYEQYF
clone_size: -; j_call: TRBJ1-2; d_call: TRBD1; v_call: TRBV5-6; cdr3_nt: TGTGCCAGCAGCGTTAAGAGACAGGGCCAGCTAGGCTACACCTTC; cdr3_aa: CASSVKRQGQLGYTF
clone_size: -; j_call: TRBJ1-1; d_call: -; v_call: TRBV7-9; cdr3_nt: TGTGCCAGCAGCTTAGTGACGGGGAACACTGAAGCTTTCTTT; cdr3_aa: CASSLVTGNTEAFF
clone_size: once; j_call: TRBJ2-2; d_call: TRBD1; v_call: TRBV11-3; cdr3_nt: TGTGCCAGCAGCCCCAGACAGGGGAACACCGGGGAGCTGTTTTTT; cdr3_aa: CASSPRQGNTGELFF
clone_size: -; j_call: TRBJ2-1; d_call: -; v_call: TRBV27; cdr3_nt: TGTGCCAGCAGTCCAACCCGCGACACCTACAATGAGCAGTTCTTC; cdr3_aa: CASSPTRDTYNEQFF